The sequence of this TCR beta chain was determined in a study of blood T cells in healthy people across ages. In regard to this clonotype: Its target is unknown.

Together with a sample-barcoded 5' primer, a J-beta primer mix was included in a second PCR lasting about 7 to 11 cycles. MiXCR, run by TCRdb on the 5' RACE reads, gives a single entry per CDR3 protein. The data show over 1,500,000 distinct CDR3 sequences, with roughly two fifths seen just once and roughly 24% held by the top ten. Trimming cost V 5 bases and J 2 bases, with 10 bases left between them. This CDR3 comprises 15 residues. Germline values: CDR1 SGHVS, CDR2 FQNEAQ. General study points: Donor CMV infection status was unknown, possibly confounding age-related changes in expanded clonotypes.

The TCR originated in a human donor in good health. This chain joins TRBV7-8 and TRBJ2-6; D gene ambiguous. The sequenced material came from blood. The CDR3 nucleotides read TGTGCCAGCAGCCCCCACGAGGCTGGGGCCAACGTCCTGACTTTC. Its protein is CASSPHEAGANVLTF.